Following are 4 T cell receptor beta chains from one sample sequenced in a study of blood T cell repertoires in COVID-19. Only in-frame clones appear in the TCRdb table, and some are missing; sequencing was by immunoSEQ multiplex PCR. Of about 290,000 clones in the sample, around 89% were seen once. Specimen: peripheral blood. Receptors originate from a man in his forties or fifties with acute or convalescent COVID-19.

The chain links TRBV5-8 to TRBJ1-5; D ambiguous. The CDR3 has 12 residues. Germline V CDR1 and CDR2: SGHTS, YDEGEE. The V end lost 3 bases, the J end lost 5 bases, and 6 bases lay between the germline ends. As DNA, the CDR3 is TGTGCCAGCAGCTCCTATTATCAGCCCCAGCATTTT. Translating it yields CASSSYYQPQHF.

The chain carries TRBV29-1 and TRBJ2-1; 11 nucleotides match TRBD1. Trimming took 7 bases from V and 7 from J; bases not matched to a gene: 9. There are 14 residues in the CDR3. Germline CDR1 SQVTM, CDR2 ANQGSEA. The CDR3, as DNA: TGCAGCGCTCAATCAGGACAGGGGGCTAATGAGCAGTTCTTC. As protein: CSAQSGQGANEQFF.

V usage is TRBV9 and J usage is TRBJ1-1; D not resolved. Trimming removed 0 bases from V and 3 bases from J, with 15 bases in between. The CDR3 has 16 residues. The germline gives CDR1 SGDLS, CDR2 YYNGEE. CDR3: CASSVGEVLGDTEAFF. The DNA of the CDR3 is TGTGCCAGCAGCGTAGGGGAGGTTTTGGGAGACACTGAAGCTTTCTTT.

V gene TRBV4-2 combines with J gene TRBJ2-2; 7 bases are shared with TRBD2. The junction had 10 bases not matched to a gene; V was cut back by 6 bases and J by 6 bases. The CDR3 has 15 residues. The germline V gene has CDR1 LGHNA and CDR2 YNFKEQ. The CDR3 bases are TGTGCCAGCAGTGAAAGCTGGGGGGGACCCGGGGAGCTGTTTTTT. It yields the protein CASSESWGGPGELFF.